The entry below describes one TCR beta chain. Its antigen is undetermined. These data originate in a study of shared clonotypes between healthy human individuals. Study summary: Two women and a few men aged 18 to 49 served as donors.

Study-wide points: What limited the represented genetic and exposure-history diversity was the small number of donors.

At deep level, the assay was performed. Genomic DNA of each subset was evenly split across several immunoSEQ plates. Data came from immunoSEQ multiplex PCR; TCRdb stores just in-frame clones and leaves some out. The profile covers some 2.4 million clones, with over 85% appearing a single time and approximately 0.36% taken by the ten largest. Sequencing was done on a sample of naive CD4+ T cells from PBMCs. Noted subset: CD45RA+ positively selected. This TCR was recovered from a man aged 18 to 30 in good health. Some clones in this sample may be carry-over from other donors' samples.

The CDR3 loop is CAWSLFLPNEQFF. The CDR3 DNA reads TGTGCCTGGAGTTTATTCCTTCCCAATGAGCAGTTCTTC. The chain combines TRBV30 with TRBJ2-1, with D uncertain. V was trimmed by 2 bases and J by 6 bases, leaving 11 bases between them. The CDR3 is 13 residues long. Germline lookup yields CDR1 GTSNPN and CDR2 SVGIG (reference sequence). The whole variable domain, remainder taken from reference TRBV30 and TRBJ2-1, is SQTIHQWPATLVQPVGSPLSLECTVEGTSNPNLYWYRQAAGRGLQLLFYSVGIGQISSEVPQNLSASRPQDRQFILSSKKLLLSDSGFYLCAWSLFLPNEQFFGPGTRLTVL.